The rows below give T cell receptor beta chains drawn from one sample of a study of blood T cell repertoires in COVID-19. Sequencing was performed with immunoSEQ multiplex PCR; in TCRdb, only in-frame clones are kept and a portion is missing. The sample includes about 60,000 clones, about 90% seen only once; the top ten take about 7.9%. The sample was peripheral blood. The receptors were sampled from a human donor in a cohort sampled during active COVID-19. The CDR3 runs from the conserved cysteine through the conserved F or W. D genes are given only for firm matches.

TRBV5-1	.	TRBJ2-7	CASSSEQGTSYEQYF	TGCGCCAGCAGCTCCGAACAGGGAACCTCCTACGAGCAGTACTTC
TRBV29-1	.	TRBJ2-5	CSVVRAGGTQETQYF	TGCAGCGTTGTCAGAGCAGGAGGAACCCAAGAGACCCAGTACTTC
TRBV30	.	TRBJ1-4	CAWSEDSAWEKLFF	TGTGCCTGGAGCGAGGACAGCGCGTGGGAAAAACTGTTTTTT
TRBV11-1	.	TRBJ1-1	CASSLNLGTANTEAFF	TGTGCCAGCAGCTTAAATCTTGGGACTGCGAACACTGAAGCTTTCTTT
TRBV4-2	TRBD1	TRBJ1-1	CASTSGQLNTEAFF	TGTGCCAGCACCTCGGGACAGTTGAACACTGAAGCTTTCTTT
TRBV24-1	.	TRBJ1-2	CATSDLRISQGIYTF	TGTGCCACCAGTGATTTGCGGATTAGCCAGGGGATATACACCTTC
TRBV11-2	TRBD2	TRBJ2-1	CASSLVIGGRGGSNEQFF	TGTGCCAGCAGCTTAGTTATTGGAGGGAGGGGCGGGAGCAATGAGCAGTTCTTC
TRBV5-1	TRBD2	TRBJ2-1	CASSLGLASNNEQFF	TGCGCCAGCAGCCTTGGACTAGCGTCAAACAATGAGCAGTTCTTC
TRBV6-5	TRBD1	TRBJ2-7	CASSKPGQGTYEQYF	TGTGCCAGCAGTAAACCGGGACAGGGGACCTACGAGCAGTACTTC
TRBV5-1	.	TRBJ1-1	CASSLAIQNTEAFF	TGCGCCAGCAGCTTGGCTATCCAGAACACTGAAGCTTTCTTT
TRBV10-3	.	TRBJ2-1	CAISESLGGEQFF	TGTGCCATCAGTGAGTCACTAGGTGGTGAGCAGTTCTTC